These T cell receptor beta chains were read from a single sample in a study of blood T cell repertoires in COVID-19. The assay was immunoSEQ multiplex PCR, and TCRdb's table has in-frame clones only and misses some. The data show 80,000 to 90,000 clones, 70% to 90% seen once. Sequenced sample: peripheral blood. These receptors came from an older woman with acute or convalescent COVID-19. Both conserved end residues are part of each CDR3. A D gene is named only where the DNA matches it firmly. Size is stated for part of the rows, as once, few or many counts, or as a class when the clone is expanded.

cdr3_nt cdr3_aa d_call j_call clone_size v_call
TGTGCCAGCAGTTACCCGCCTGACAGGGTGGTAGATACGCAGTATTTT CASSYPPDRVVDTQYF TRBD1 TRBJ2-3 . TRBV6-5
TGTGCCACTGGACAGGGTAACACTGAAGCTTTCTTT CATGQGNTEAFF TRBD1 TRBJ1-1 . TRBV28
TGTGCCAGCACGGGATTCTTGAACACCGGGGAGCTGTTTTTT CASTGFLNTGELFF . TRBJ2-2 . TRBV6-5
TGTGCCAGCAGTGAAGGACTACCCCCCGAGGAACTGTTTTTT CASSEGLPPEELFF . TRBJ1-4 once TRBV2
TGTGCCAGCAGCATTACAACTAGGGAGCTGTTTTTT CASSITTRELFF . TRBJ2-2 . TRBV6-1
TGTGCCAGCAGCCCGACGGAGGGTGTCTATGGCTACACCTTC CASSPTEGVYGYTF . TRBJ1-2 . TRBV5-6
TGCGCCAGCAGCGGCACCGGACAGGCAGGGAACACCGGGGAGCTGTTTTTT CASSGTGQAGNTGELFF TRBD1 TRBJ2-2 . TRBV5-1
TGTGCCAGCAGCCCTGGACTAGCGGGGAGAACCGGGGAGCTGTTTTTT CASSPGLAGRTGELFF TRBD2 TRBJ2-2 . TRBV7-2
TGCGCCAGCAGCCAAGACACAGGTCGGCAATGGGGCACTGAAGCTTTCTTT CASSQDTGRQWGTEAFF . TRBJ1-1 . TRBV4-1
TGTGCCAGCAGTACGACAGGGCCCCCACCACACAATGAGCAGTTCTTC CASSTTGPPPHNEQFF TRBD1 TRBJ2-1 once TRBV28
TGTGCCAGCAGCGTAGGATTGGCAGGTCGATCTAGCGAAAAACTGTTTTTT CASSVGLAGRSSEKLFF . TRBJ1-4 . TRBV9
TGTGCCAGCAGCCAAGGATCCGGTTTGAGCAATCAGCCCCAGCATTTT CASSQGSGLSNQPQHF . TRBJ1-5 . TRBV3-1/TRBV3-2
TGTGCCAGCAGTACCCGGGACAGGGGGCCGGCAGATACGCAGTATTTT CASSTRDRGPADTQYF TRBD1 TRBJ2-3 . TRBV28
TGTGCCAGCAGCGACCACGGGGAAAAACTGTTTTTT CASSDHGEKLFF . TRBJ1-4 once TRBV3-1/TRBV3-2
TGCGCCAGCAGCTCTGGGGGACAGAACACTGAAGCTTTCTTT CASSSGGQNTEAFF . TRBJ1-1 . TRBV5-1
TGTGCCAGTAGTACGACATCGACTAGCGGGAGGAGTCAGCCATTTTATAAGACAGATACGCAGTATTTT CASSTTSTSGRSQPFYKTDTQYF TRBD2 TRBJ2-3 . TRBV19
TGTGCCAGTAGTATAGAGGGGGCAACGAATCAGCCCCAGCATTTT CASSIEGATNQPQHF . TRBJ1-5 many TRBV19
TGTGCCAGCACTTGGACTAGCGGCCGTTCCAATGAGCAGTTCTTC CASTWTSGRSNEQFF TRBD2 TRBJ2-1 . TRBV6-5